The clone carrying this TCR beta chain was picked up one time. This entry is derived from a study of OX40 agonist ivuxolimab in advanced cancers. The CDR3 loop spans 15 amino acids. Germline-derived CDR1 and CDR2 are SGHTA and FQGNSA. V was cut by 2 bases and J by 2 bases, with 12 bases left in between. Profiling relied on immunoSEQ multiplex PCR, and the TCRdb table lists in-frame clones only, not all of them. In the table there are 60,000 to 85,000 clones, approximately 95% of which are singletons. This chain uses TRBV7-2 with TRBJ1-1; no clear D gene. The receptor's source is an adult with an advanced solid tumor such as melanoma, head and neck, liver or kidney cancer. This material consisted of CD4+ or CD8+ T cells sorted from blood, taken in a trial of the OX40 agonist ivuxolimab. The CDR3: CASSLLGSLNTEAFF. The CDR3 DNA is TGTGCCAGCAGCTTACTGGGGAGCCTAAACACTGAAGCTTTCTTT. The full variable domain, rest sourced from reference TRBV7-2 and TRBJ1-1, is GAGVSQSPSNKVTEKGKDVELRCDPISGHTALYWYRQSLGQGLEFLIYFQGNSAPDKSGLPSDRFSAERTGGSVSTLTIQRTQQEDSAVYLCASSLLGSLNTEAFFGQGTRLTVV.